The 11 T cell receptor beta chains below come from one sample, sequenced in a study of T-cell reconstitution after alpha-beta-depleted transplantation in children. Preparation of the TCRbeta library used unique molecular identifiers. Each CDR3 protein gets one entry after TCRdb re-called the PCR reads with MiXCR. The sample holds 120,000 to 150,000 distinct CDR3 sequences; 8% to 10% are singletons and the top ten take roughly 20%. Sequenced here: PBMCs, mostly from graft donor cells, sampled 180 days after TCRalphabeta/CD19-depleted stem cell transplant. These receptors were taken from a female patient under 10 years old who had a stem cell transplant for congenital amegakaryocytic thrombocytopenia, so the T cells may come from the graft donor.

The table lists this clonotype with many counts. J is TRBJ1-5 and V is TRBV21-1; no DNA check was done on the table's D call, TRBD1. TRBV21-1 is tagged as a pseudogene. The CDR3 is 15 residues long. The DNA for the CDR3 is TGTGCCAGCAGGACAGAACTTGCGAGCAATCAGCCCCAGCATTTT. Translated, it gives CASRTELASNQPQHF.

Here the CDR3 DNA reads TGCAGTGCTAGAGGCCCAAGGGGAGAAGCTTTCTTT. Residues: CSARGPRGEAFF. The rearrangement uses TRBV20-1 and TRBJ1-1; tentative D call: TRBD1 (5 bases). CDR1 and CDR2 (germline): DFQATT, SNEGSKA (reference sequence). Trimming cost V 1 base and J 8 bases, with 11 bases left between them. This CDR3 is 12 amino acids long.

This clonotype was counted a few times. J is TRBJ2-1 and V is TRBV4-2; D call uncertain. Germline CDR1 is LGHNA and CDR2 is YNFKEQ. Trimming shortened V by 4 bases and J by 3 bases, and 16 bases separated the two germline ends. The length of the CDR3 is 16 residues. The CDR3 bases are TGTGCCAGCAGCCCCCCGGGCCTCTGGGGCTACAATGAGCAGTTCTTC. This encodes CASSPPGLWGYNEQFF.

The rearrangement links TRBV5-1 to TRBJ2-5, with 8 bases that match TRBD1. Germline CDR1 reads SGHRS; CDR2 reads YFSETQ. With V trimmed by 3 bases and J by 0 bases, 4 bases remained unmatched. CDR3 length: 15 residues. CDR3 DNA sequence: TGCGCCAGCAGCTACGACAGGGGCCACCAAGAGACCCAGTACTTC. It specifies CASSYDRGHQETQYF.

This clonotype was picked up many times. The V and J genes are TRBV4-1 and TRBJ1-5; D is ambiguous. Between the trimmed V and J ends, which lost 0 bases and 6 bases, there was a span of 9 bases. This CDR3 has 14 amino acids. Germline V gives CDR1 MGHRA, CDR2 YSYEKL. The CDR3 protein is CASSQEVGFQPQHF. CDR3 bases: TGCGCCAGCAGCCAAGAGGTTGGGTTTCAGCCCCAGCATTTT.

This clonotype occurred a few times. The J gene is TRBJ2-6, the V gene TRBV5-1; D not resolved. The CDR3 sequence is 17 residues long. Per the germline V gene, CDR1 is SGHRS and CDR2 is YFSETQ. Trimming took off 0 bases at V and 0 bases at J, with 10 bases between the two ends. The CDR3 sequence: CASSLDHSLSGANVLTF. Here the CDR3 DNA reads TGCGCCAGCAGCTTGGATCACAGCCTCTCTGGGGCCAACGTCCTGACTTTC.

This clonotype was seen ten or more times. The CDR3 protein is CSVGRERNIQYF. The DNA for the CDR3 is TGCAGCGTTGGTCGGGAGAGAAACATTCAGTACTTC. The chain uses TRBV29-1 and TRBJ2-4; maybe TRBD2 (6 bases). There are 12 residues in the CDR3. The ends were cut back, 4 bases at V and 6 bases at J, with 10 bases in the middle. Germline lookup yields CDR1 SQVTM and CDR2 ANQGSEA.

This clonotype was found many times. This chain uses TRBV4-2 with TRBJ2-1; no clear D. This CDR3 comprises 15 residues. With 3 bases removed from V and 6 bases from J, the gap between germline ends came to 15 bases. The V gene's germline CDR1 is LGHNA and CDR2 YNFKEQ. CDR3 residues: CASSQFAVMTNEQFF. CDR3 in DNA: TGTGCCAGCAGCCAGTTTGCAGTTATGACCAATGAGCAGTTCTTC.

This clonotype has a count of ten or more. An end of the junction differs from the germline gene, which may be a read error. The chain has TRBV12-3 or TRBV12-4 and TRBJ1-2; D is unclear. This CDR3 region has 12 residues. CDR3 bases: TGTGCCAGCGGTTTCCGGCCTTACGGCTACACCTTC. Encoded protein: CASGFRPYGYTF.

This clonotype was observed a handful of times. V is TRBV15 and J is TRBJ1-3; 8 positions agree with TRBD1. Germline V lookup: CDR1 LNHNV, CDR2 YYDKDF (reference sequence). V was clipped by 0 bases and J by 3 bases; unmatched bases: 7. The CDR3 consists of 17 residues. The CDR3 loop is CATSRDLRQGIGNTIYF. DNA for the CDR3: TGTGCCACCAGCAGAGATTTGCGACAGGGGATTGGAAACACCATATATTTT.

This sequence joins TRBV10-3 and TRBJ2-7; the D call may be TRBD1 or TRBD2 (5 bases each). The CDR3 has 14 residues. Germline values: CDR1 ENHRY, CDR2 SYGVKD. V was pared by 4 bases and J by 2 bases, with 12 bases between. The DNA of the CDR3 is TGTGCCATCAGTGGGAGTCGGGGCGCCTACGAGCAGTACTTC. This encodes CAISGSRGAYEQYF.